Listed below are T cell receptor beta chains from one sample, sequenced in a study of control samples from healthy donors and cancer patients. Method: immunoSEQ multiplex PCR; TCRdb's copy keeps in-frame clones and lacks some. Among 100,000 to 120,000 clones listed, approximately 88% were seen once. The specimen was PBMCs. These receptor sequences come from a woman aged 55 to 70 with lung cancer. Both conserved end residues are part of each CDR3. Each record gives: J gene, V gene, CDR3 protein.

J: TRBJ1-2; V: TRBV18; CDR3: CASSRDRVMDGYTF
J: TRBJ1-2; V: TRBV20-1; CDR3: CSAKLGYTF
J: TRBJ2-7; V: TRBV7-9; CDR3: CASSLTPGRLPYEQYF
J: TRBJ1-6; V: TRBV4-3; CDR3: CASSQELWGTSPLHF
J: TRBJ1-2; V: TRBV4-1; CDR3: CASSKYGTGIANYGYTF
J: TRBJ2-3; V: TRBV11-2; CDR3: CASSLPGSDTQYF
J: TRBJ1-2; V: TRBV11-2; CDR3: CASSLDQGGGYTF
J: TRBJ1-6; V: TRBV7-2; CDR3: CASSLQAYNSPLHF
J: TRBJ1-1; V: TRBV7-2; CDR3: CASSNPVNTEAFF
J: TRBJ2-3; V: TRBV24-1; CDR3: CATSDPNRVGTDTQYF
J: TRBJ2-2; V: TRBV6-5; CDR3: CASSSGADTGELFF
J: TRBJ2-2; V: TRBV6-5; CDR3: CASRGQTNTGELFF
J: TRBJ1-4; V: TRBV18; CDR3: CASSPGSVEWSEKLFF
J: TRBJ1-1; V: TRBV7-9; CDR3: CASSPDRLRTEAFF
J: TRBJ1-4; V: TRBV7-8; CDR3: CASSSLRVFGGRRINEKLFF
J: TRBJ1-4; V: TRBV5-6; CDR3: CASSPREAGSEKLFF
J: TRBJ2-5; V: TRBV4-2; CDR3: CASSQDLWLAGGGRETQYF
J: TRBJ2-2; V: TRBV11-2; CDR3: CASSLSSRVTNTGELFF
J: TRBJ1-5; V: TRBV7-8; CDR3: CASSPGGYSNQPQHF
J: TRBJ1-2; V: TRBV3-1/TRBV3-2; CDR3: CASSQESTYGYTF
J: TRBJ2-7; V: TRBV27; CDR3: CASSLGWDQGGEQYF
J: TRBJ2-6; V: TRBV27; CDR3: CASSLEPPSGRGANVLTF
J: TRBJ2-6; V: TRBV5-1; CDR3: CASSVGGAREGANVLTF
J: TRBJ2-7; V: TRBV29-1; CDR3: CSAGDERSSEQYF
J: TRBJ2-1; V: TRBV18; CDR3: CASSPTGTGVGNEQFF
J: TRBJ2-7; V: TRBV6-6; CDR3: CANSRSRQGASYEQYF
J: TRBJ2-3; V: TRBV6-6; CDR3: CASSYGRTGMADTQYF
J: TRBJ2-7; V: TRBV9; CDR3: CASSASGGRAYEQYF
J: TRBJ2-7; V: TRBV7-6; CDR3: CASSLGASGSPANEQYF
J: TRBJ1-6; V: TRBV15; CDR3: CATSRVRDSPLHF
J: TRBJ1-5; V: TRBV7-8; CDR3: CASSSQGTVQPQHF
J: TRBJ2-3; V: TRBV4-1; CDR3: CASSQAAAPSTDTQYF
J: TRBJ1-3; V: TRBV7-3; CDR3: CASSRSEGNTIYF
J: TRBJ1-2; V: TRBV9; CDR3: CASSAYPDRDFYGYTF
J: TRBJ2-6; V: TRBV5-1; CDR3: CASSLDWSGANVLTF
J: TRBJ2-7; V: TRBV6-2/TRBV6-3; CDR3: CASSPGSANSYEQYF
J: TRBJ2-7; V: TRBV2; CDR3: CASSNPGTAPYEQYF
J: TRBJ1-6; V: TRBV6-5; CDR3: CASSDRAYNSPLHF
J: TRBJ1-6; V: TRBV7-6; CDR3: CASSLGPQASNSPLHF
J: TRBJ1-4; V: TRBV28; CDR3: CASSLHTSNEKLFF
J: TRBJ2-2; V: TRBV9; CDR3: CASSATSGSSRELFF
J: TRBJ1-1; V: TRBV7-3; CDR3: CASSLGGLNTEAFF
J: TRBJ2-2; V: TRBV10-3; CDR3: CAISVDISGTGELFF
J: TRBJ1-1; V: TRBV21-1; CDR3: CASSKEGQPLTEAFF
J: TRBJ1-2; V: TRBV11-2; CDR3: CASSLYGTGGFYGYTF
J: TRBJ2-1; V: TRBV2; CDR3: CASKGPSTYNEQFF